This TCR beta chain comes out of a study of blood T cell repertoires in COVID-19. Study-level background: COVID-19 samples collected from the United States, Italy and Spain covered acute and convalescent phases. Nucleic acid was either cDNA or gDNA, and it came from T cells, B-cell-depleted T cells, or PBMCs.

Authors' analysis steps: For nucleated cells, counts were estimated from reference gene primer amplification. Assay used: immunoSEQ multiplex PCR; TCRdb lists only in-frame clones, some missing. V and J calls plus clone size are reproduced from that table; the DNA served to infer D and trimming. The table lists roughly 570,000 clones, approximately 88% of them singletons. CDR3 length equals 14 residues. Trimming cost V 4 bases and J 7 bases, with 17 bases left between them. From germline, CDR1 is GTSNPN and CDR2 SVGIG (reference sequence). Seattle's enrolled individuals joined amid active infection and were then monitored longitudinally.

This clonotype was sampled from a woman in her forties or fifties with COVID-19, enrolled during active disease. The sequenced material came from peripheral blood. The V call is TRBV30, the J call TRBJ1-5, with a weak D call TRBD1 (5 bases). CDR3 DNA sequence: TGTGCCTGGAATTCTAATGTAGGGGCGCAGCCCCAGCATTTT. Protein product: CAWNSNVGAQPQHF.